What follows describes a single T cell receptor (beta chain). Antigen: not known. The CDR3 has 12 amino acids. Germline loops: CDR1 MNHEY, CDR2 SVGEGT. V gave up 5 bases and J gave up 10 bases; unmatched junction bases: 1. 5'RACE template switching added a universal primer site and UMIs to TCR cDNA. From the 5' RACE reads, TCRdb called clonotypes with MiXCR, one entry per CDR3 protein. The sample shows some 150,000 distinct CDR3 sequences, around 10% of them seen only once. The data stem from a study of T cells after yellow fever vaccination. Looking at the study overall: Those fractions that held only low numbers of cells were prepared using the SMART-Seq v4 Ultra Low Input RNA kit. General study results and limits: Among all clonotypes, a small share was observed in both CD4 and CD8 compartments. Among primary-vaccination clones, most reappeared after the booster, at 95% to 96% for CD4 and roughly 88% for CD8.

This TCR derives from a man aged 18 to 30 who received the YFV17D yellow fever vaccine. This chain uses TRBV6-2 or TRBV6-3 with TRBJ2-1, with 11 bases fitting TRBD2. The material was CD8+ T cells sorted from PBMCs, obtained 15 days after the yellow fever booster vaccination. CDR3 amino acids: CASSRLAGEQFF. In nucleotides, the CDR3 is TGTGCCAGCAGTCGACTAGCGGGGGAGCAGTTCTTC.